Following are 4 T cell receptor beta chains from one sample sequenced in a study of T cell responses to AZD1222 COVID-19 vaccine. The protocol was immunoSEQ multiplex PCR, while the TCRdb copy is restricted to in-frame clones and leaves out a portion. The data show over 150,000 clones, over 80% seen once. The sequences come from peripheral blood, collected 28 days after the second dose of the MenACWY control vaccine. The receptors originated from an adult who received the MenACWY meningococcal vaccine as a control.

The genes are TRBV19 and TRBJ2-1; TRBD2 matches at 8 bases. The CDR3 loop spans 15 amino acids. The germline gives CDR1 LNHDA, CDR2 SQIVND (reference sequence). Unmatched junction bases numbered 5, after V lost 3 bases and J lost 4 bases. In DNA form, the CDR3 reads TGTGCCAGTAGTATTGTCAGCGGGAGATACAATGAGCAGTTCTTC. The encoded protein is CASSIVSGRYNEQFF.

V and J are TRBV5-5 and TRBJ2-5, with D perhaps being TRBD1 or TRBD2 (5 bases each). This CDR3 is built from 14 residues. The ends were cut back, 0 bases at V and 5 bases at J, with 11 bases in the middle. In germline, CDR1 is SGHKS, CDR2 YYEKEE (reference sequence). The CDR3 sequence: CASSLEGTQETQYF. CDR3 nucleotide sequence: TGTGCCAGCAGCTTGGAAGGGACCCAGGAGACCCAGTACTTC.

This clone has a single count. V gene TRBV6-2 or TRBV6-3 combines with J gene TRBJ2-3; TRBD1 matches 7 bases. Germline V gene data show CDR1 as MNHEY and CDR2 as SVGEGT. V dropped 2 bases and J dropped 4; count of bases not matched to a gene: 9. This CDR3 region has 16 residues. The CDR3 protein is CASSYGEGARADTQYF. The DNA for the CDR3 is TGTGCCAGCAGTTACGGTGAGGGGGCGAGGGCAGATACGCAGTATTTT.

The chain recombines TRBV28 with TRBJ2-1; D gene ambiguous. The V end lost 4 bases, the J end lost 10 bases, and 14 bases lay between the germline ends. The CDR3 has 13 amino acids. The V gene's germline CDR1 is MDHEN and CDR2 SYDVKM. CDR3 residues: CASSSSLLIEQFF. CDR3 DNA: TGTGCCAGCAGTTCATCCTTACTAATAGAGCAGTTCTTC.